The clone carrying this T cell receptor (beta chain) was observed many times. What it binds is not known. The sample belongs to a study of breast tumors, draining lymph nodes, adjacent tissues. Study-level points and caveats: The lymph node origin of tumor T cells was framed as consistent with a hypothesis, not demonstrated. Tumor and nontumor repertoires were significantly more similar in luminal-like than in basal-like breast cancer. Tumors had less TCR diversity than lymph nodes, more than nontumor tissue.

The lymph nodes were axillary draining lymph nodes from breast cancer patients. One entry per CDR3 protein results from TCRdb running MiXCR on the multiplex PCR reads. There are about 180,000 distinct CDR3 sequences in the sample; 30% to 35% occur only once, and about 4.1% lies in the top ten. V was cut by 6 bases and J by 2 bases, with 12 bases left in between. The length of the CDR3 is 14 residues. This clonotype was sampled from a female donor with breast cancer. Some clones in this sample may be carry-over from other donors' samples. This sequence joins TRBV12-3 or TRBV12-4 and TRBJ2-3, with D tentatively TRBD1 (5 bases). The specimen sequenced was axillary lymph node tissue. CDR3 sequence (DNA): TGTGCCAGCAGGGACGCCGGACACACAGATACGCAGTATTTT. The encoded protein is CASRDAGHTDTQYF.